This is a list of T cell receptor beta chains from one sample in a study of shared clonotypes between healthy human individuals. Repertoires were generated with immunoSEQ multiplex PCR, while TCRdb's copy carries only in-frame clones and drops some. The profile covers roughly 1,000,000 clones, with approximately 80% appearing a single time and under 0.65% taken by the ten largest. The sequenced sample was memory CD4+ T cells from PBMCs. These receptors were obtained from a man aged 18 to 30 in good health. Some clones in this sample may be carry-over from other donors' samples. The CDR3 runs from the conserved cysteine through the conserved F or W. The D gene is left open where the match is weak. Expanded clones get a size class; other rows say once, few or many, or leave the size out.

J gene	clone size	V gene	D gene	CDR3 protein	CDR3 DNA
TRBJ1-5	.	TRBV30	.	CACQRDGYSNQPQHF	TGTGCCTGTCAGCGGGATGGCTATAGCAATCAGCCCCAGCATTTT
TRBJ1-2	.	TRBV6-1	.	CASSSGMFYGYTF	TGTGCCAGCAGTTCAGGGATGTTCTATGGCTACACCTTC
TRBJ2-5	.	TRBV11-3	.	CASSLGAGPQETQYF	TGTGCCAGCAGCTTAGGAGCAGGGCCCCAAGAGACCCAGTACTTC
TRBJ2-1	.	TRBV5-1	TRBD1	CASSLAGGEQFF	TGCGCCAGCAGCCTAGCAGGGGGTGAGCAGTTCTTC
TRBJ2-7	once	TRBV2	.	CAGGTQGGEQYF	TGTGCCGGGGGGACCCAGGGGGGCGAGCAGTACTTC
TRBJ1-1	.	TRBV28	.	CASSLALNTEAFF	TGTGCCAGCAGTTTGGCGCTGAACACTGAAGCTTTCTTT
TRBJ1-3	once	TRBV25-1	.	CASSWGRNSGNTIYF	TGTGCCAGCAGCTGGGGGCGGAACTCTGGAAACACCATATATTTT
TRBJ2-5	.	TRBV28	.	CASSLYGTQETQYF	TGTGCCAGCAGTTTGTACGGGACCCAAGAGACCCAGTACTTC
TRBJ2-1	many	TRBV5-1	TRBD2	CASSLDSSGSSEQFF	TGCGCCAGCAGCTTGGATTCGAGCGGGAGCAGTGAGCAGTTCTTC
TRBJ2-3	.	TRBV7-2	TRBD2	CASSLAALAGGTDTQYF	TGTGCCAGCAGCTTAGCTGCGCTAGCGGGGGGCACAGATACGCAGTATTTT
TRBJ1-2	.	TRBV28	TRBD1	CASSRQGRYGYTF	TGTGCCAGCAGTCGACAGGGTCGGTATGGCTACACCTTC
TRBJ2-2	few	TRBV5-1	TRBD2	CASSISGRPDTGELFF	TGCGCCAGCAGCATTAGCGGGAGGCCAGACACCGGGGAGCTGTTTTTT
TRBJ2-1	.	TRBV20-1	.	CSPTWGDEQFF	TGCAGTCCAACGTGGGGGGATGAGCAGTTCTTC
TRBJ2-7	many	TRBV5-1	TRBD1	CASRTGTVSYEQYF	TGCGCCAGCAGAACTGGGACAGTATCCTACGAGCAGTACTTC
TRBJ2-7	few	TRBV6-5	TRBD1	CASQGQGTYEQYF	TGTGCCAGCCAGGGACAGGGAACTTACGAGCAGTACTTC
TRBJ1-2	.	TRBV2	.	CASSVADGGYGYTF	TGTGCCAGCAGTGTCGCCGATGGAGGCTATGGCTACACCTTC
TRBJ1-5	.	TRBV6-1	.	CASRMDLTPQPQHF	TGTGCCAGCAGGATGGACCTCACCCCCCAGCCCCAGCATTTT
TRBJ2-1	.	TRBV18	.	CASSPGGGRDNEQFF	TGTGCCAGCTCGCCTGGAGGGGGTAGGGACAATGAGCAGTTCTTC
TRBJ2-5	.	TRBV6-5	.	CASRDRSETQYF	TGTGCCAGCAGAGATAGGTCAGAGACCCAGTACTTC
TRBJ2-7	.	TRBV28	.	CASSFESPYEQYF	TGTGCCAGCAGTTTTGAGTCCCCCTACGAGCAGTACTTC
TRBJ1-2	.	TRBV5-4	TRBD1	CASSLQGAGYGYTF	TGTGCCAGCAGCTTACAGGGGGCTGGCTATGGCTACACCTTC
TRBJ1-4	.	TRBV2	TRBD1	CASRDGTGVEKLFF	TGTGCCAGCCGTGACGGGACAGGGGTCGAAAAACTGTTTTTT
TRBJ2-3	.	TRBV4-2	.	CASSQVTGSTDTQYF	TGTGCCAGCAGCCAAGTAACCGGTAGCACAGATACGCAGTATTTT
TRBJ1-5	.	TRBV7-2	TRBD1	CASSLATGYSNQPQHF	TGTGCCAGCAGCTTAGCGACAGGGTATAGCAATCAGCCCCAGCATTTT
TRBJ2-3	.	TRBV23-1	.	CASSQPAALRLLTDTQYF	TGCGCCAGCAGTCAACCTGCCGCACTCCGACTACTCACAGATACGCAGTATTTT
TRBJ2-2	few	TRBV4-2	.	CASSQDKRWGTGELFF	TGTGCCAGCAGCCAAGATAAGCGGTGGGGCACCGGGGAGCTGTTTTTT
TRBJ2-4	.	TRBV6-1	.	CASSEAGVAKNIQYF	TGTGCCAGCAGTGAAGCTGGGGTAGCCAAAAACATTCAGTACTTC
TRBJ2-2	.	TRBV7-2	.	CASSHTSPTTNTGELFF	TGTGCCAGCAGCCATACAAGCCCAACCACGAACACCGGGGAGCTGTTTTTT
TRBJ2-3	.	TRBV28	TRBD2	CASSLTSGRIDTQYF	TGTGCCAGCAGCCTCACTAGCGGGAGAATTGATACGCAGTATTTT
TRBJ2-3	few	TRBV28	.	CASSLWIRLVRDTQYF	TGTGCCAGCAGTTTGTGGATCAGACTCGTGCGAGATACGCAGTATTTT
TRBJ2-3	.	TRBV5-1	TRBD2	CASSSGGVRPDTQYF	TGCGCCAGCAGCTCTGGGGGGGTGCGGCCAGATACGCAGTATTTT
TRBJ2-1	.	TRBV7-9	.	CASSLVGSGEEFF	TGTGCCAGCAGCTTAGTTGGTAGCGGAGAAGAGTTCTTC
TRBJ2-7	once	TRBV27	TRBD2	CASSRLGGSSYEQYF	TGTGCCAGCAGTCGCCTTGGCGGGAGCTCCTACGAGCAGTACTTC
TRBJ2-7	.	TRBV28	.	CASNSERTPYEQYF	TGTGCCAGCAATTCCGAACGAACGCCCTACGAGCAGTACTTC
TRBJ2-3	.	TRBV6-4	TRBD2	CASSAGLAGGADTQYF	TGTGCCAGCAGCGCCGGACTAGCGGGAGGCGCAGATACGCAGTATTTT
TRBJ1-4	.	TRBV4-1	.	CASSLSRGANEKLFF	TGCGCCAGCAGCCTATCCCGGGGGGCTAATGAAAAACTGTTTTTT
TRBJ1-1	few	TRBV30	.	CAWNTRANTEAFF	TGTGCCTGGAATACAAGGGCGAACACTGAAGCTTTCTTT
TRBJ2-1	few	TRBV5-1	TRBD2	CASSLAGGGYNEQFF	TGCGCCAGCAGCTTGGCGGGAGGGGGCTACAATGAGCAGTTCTTC
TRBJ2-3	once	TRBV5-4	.	CASSYTSRTDTQYF	TGTGCCAGCAGCTACACAAGCCGGACAGATACGCAGTATTTT
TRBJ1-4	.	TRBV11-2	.	CASSVSTGQTDEKLFF	TGTGCCAGCAGCGTATCGACAGGCCAAACTGATGAAAAACTGTTTTTT
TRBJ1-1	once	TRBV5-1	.	CASGKTGLNTEAFF	TGCGCCAGCGGGAAGACAGGTTTGAACACTGAAGCTTTCTTT
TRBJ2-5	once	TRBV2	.	CASSLAYF	TGTGCCAGCAGTCTAGCGTACTTC
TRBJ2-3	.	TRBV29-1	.	CSGRGASTDTQYF	TGCAGCGGTAGGGGGGCTAGCACAGATACGCAGTATTTT
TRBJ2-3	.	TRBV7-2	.	CASSLMLTDTQYF	TGTGCCAGCAGCTTAATGCTCACAGATACGCAGTATTTT
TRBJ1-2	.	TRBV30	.	CAWSVLPLVRGNF	TGTGCCTGGAGTGTACTCCCCTTGGTGAGGGGGAACTTC
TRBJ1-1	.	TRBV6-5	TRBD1	CASSYKNRGVTEAFF	TGTGCCAGCAGTTACAAAAACAGGGGTGTCACTGAAGCTTTCTTT
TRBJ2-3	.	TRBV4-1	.	CASSLSPWDTQYF	TGCGCCAGCAGCCTCAGTCCTTGGGATACGCAGTATTTT
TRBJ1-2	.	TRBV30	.	CAWSVNPLGTHYGYTF	TGTGCCTGGAGTGTCAACCCACTGGGGACTCACTATGGCTATACCTTC
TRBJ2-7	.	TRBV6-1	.	CASSDWQGREEQYF	TGTGCCAGCAGTGACTGGCAGGGGAGGGAGGAGCAGTACTTC
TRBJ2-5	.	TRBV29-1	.	CSVEGGLGLQTQYF	TGCAGCGTTGAAGGCGGACTGGGCCTTCAGACCCAGTACTTC
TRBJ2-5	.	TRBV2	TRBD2	CASSPGLAGVETQYF	TGTGCCAGCAGCCCCGGACTAGCGGGAGTAGAGACCCAGTACTTC
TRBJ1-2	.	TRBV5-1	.	CASSLGALNYGYTF	TGCGCCAGCAGCCTGGGGGCGCTTAACTATGGCTACACCTTC
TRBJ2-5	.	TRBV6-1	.	CASTLLGWETQYF	TGTGCCAGCACACTCTTAGGCTGGGAGACCCAGTACTTC